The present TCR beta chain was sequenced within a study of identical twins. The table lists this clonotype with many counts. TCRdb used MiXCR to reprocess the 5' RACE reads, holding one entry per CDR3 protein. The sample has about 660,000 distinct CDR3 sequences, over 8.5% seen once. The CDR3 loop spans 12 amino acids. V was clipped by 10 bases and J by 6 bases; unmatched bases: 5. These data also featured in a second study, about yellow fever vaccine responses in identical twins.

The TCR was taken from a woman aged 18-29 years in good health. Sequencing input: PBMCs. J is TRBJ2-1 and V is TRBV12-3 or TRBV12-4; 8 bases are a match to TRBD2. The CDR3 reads CAIKAGANEQFF. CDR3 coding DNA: TGTGCCATCAAAGCGGGAGCCAATGAGCAGTTCTTC.